Included here is one TCR beta chain sequence, with context. The method was immunoSEQ multiplex PCR; TCRdb's version includes in-frame clones alone and lacks a portion of them. The data hold a few hundred thousand clones, with more than 80% observed a single time. This entry is derived from a study of control samples from healthy donors and cancer patients. The receptor was isolated from a man aged 40-55 years with head and neck cancer. Sequencing used PBMCs.

CDR3 nucleotide sequence: TGCGCCAGCAGCCAGGACGGACCCTCTGGAAACACCATATATTTT. Translated, it gives CASSQDGPSGNTIYF. J is TRBJ1-3 and V is TRBV4-1; D gene ambiguous. CDR1 and CDR2 (germline): MGHRA, YSYEKL. The V gene lost 3 bases and the J gene lost 0 bases, with 9 bases spanning the gap. The CDR3 loop spans 15 amino acids.